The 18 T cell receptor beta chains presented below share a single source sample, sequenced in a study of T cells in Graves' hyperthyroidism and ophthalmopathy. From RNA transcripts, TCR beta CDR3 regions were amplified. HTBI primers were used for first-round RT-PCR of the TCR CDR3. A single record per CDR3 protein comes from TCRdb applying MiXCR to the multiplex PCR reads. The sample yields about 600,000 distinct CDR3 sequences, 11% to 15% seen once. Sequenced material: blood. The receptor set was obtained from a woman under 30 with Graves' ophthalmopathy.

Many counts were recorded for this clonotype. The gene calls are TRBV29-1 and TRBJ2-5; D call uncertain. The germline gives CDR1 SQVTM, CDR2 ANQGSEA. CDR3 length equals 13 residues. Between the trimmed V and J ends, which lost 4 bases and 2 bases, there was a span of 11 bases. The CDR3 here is CSVAPQIQETQYF. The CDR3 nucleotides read TGCAGCGTTGCCCCGCAGATTCAAGAGACCCAGTACTTC.

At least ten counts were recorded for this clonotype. The CDR3 region is CASSPGQASPLHF. The CDR3 DNA follows: TGTGCCAGCTCACCTGGCCAGGCTTCACCCCTCCACTTT. The rearrangement uses TRBV18 and TRBJ1-6; unclear D gene. V lost 3 bases to trimming and J lost 9 bases, with 9 bases between them. The germline gives CDR1 KGHSH, CDR2 LQKENI. The CDR3 is 13 amino acids.

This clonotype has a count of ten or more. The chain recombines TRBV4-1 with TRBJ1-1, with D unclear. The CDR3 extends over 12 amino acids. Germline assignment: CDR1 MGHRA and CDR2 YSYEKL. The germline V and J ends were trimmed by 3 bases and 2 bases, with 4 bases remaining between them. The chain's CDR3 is CASSHINTEAFF. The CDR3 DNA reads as TGCGCCAGCAGCCACATCAACACTGAAGCTTTCTTT.

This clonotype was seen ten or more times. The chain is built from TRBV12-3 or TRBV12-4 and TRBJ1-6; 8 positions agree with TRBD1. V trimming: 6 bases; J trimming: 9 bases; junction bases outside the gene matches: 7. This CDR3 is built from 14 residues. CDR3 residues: CASREPGQASPLHF. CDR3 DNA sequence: TGTGCCAGCAGAGAGCCGGGACAGGCTTCACCCCTCCACTTT.

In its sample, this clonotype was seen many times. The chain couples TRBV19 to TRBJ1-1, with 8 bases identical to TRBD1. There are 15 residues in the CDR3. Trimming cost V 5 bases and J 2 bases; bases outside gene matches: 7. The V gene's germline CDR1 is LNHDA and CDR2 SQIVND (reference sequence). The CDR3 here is CASSSAGGGNTEAFF. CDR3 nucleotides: TGTGCCAGTAGTTCAGCAGGGGGCGGAAACACTGAAGCTTTCTTT.

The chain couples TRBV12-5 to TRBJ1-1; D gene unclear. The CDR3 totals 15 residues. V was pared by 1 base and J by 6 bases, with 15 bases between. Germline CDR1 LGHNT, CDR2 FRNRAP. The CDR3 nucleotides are TGTGCTAGTGGTTTGGGGACTTCTAGGGAGGCTGAAGCTTTCTTT. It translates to CASGLGTSREAEAFF.

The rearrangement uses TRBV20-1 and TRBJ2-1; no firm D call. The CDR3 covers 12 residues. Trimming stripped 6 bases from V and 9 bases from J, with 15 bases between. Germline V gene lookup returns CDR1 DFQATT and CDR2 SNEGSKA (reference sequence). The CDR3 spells CSAPSRFGEQFF. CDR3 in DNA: TGCAGTGCCCCCTCGCGATTCGGTGAGCAGTTCTTC.

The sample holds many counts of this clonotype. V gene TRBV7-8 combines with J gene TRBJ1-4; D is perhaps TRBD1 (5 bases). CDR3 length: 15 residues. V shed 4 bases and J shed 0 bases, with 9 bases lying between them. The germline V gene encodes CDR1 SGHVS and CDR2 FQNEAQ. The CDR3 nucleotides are TGTGCCAGCAGCTCCGGGACTGCAACTAATGAAAAACTGTTTTTT. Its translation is CASSSGTATNEKLFF.

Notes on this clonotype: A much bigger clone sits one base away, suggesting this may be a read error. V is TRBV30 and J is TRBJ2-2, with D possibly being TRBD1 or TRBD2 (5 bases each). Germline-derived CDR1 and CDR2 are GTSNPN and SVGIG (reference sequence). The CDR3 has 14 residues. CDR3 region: CAWSVLVDTGELCF. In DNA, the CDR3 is TGTGCCTGGAGTGTGCTGGTGGACACCGGGGAGCTGTGTTTT.

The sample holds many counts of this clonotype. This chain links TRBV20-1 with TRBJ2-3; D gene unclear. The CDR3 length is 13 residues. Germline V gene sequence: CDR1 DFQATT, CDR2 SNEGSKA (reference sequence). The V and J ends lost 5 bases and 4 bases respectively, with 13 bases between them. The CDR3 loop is CSASTPQPDTQYF. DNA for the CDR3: TGCAGTGCTTCCACCCCCCAGCCAGATACGCAGTATTTT.

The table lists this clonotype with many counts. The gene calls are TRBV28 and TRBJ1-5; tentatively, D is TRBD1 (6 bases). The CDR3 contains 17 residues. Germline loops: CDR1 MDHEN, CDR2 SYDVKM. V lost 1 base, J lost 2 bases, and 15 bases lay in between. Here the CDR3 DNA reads TGTGCCAGCAGTTTATTCGGACAGCCTGAAGGCAATCAGCCCCAGCATTTT. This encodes CASSLFGQPEGNQPQHF.

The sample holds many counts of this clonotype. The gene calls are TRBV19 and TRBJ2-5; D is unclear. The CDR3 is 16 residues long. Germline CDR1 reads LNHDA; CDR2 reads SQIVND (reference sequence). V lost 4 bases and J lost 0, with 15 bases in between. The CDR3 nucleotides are TGTGCCAGTAGTAACCCCGGGCCCTGGGACCAAGAGACCCAGTACTTC. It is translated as CASSNPGPWDQETQYF.

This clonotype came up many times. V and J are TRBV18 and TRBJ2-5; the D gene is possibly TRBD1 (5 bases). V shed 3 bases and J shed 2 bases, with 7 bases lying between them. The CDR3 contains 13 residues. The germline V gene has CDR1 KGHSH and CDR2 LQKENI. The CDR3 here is CASSPNRQETQYF. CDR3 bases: TGTGCCAGCTCACCTAACAGGCAAGAGACCCAGTACTTC.

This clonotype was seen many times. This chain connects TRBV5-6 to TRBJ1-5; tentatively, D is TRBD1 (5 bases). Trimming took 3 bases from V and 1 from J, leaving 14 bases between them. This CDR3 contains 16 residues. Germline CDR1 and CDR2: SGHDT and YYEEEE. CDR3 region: CASSSVRGSSNQPQHF. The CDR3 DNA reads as TGTGCCAGCAGCTCCGTTCGGGGGTCGAGCAATCAGCCCCAGCATTTT.

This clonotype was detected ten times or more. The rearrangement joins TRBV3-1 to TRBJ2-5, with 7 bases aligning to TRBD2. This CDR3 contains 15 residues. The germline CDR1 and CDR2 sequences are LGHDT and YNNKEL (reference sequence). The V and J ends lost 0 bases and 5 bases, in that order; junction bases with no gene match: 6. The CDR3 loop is CASSQDAAGEETQYF. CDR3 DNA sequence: TGTGCCAGCAGCCAAGACGCCGCGGGGGAGGAGACCCAGTACTTC.

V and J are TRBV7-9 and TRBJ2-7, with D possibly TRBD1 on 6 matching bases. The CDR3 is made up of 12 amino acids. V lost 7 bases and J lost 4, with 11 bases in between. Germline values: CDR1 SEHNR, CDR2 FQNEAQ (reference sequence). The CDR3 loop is CASTQQGYEQYF. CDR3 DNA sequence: TGTGCCAGCACCCAGCAGGGGTACGAGCAGTACTTC.

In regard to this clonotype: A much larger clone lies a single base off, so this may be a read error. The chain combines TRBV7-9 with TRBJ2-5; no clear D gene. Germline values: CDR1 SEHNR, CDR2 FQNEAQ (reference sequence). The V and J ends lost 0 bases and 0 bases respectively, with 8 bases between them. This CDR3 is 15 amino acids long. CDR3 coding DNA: TGTGCCAGCAGCTTAGCGAGGCGGTACCAAGAGACCCAGTACTTC. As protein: CASSLARRYQETQYF.

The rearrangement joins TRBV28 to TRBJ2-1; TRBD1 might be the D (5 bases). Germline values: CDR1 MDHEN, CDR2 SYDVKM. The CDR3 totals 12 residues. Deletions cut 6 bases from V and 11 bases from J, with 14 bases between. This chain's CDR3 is CASSLGAQQQFF. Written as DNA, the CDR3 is TGTGCCAGCAGCTTAGGGGCCCAACAGCAGTTCTTC.